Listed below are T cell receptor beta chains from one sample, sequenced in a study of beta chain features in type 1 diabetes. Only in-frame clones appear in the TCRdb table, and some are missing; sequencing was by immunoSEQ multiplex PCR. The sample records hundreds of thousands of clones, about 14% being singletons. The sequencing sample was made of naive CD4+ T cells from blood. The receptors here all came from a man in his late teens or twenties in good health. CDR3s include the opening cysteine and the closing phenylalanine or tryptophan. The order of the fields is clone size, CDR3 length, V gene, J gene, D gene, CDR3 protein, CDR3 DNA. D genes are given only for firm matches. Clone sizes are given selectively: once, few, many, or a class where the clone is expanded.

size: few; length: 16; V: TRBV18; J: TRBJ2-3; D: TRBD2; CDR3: CASSPPTSGVGDTQYF; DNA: TGTGCCAGCTCACCACCTACTAGCGGGGTGGGAGATACGCAGTATTTT
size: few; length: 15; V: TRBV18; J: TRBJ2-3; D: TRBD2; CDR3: CASSPGRGEEHTQYF; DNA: TGTGCCAGCTCACCAGGGAGGGGAGAGGAACATACGCAGTATTTT
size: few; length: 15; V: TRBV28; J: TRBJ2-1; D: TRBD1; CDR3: CASGNGRGRRDEQFF; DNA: TGTGCCAGCGGAAACGGAAGGGGGCGCCGGGATGAGCAGTTCTTC
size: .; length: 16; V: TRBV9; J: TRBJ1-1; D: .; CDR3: CASSVAPGTVNTEAFF; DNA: TGTGCCAGCAGCGTAGCCCCCGGGACGGTGAACACTGAAGCTTTCTTT
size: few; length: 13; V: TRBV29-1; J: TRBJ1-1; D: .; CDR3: CSVEESLHTEAFF; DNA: TGCAGCGTTGAAGAAAGTCTACATACTGAAGCTTTCTTT
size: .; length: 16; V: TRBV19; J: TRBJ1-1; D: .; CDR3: CASSNHQGTGNTEAFF; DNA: TGTGCCAGTAGTAACCACCAGGGGACGGGGAACACTGAAGCTTTCTTT
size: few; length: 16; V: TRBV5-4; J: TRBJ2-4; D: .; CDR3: CASSVSRDKTKNIQYF; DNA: TGTGCCAGCAGCGTGTCCAGGGATAAAACCAAAAACATTCAGTACTTC
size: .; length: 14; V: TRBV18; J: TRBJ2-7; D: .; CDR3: CASSPRGVSYEQYF; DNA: TGTGCCAGCTCACCAAGGGGAGTATCCTACGAGCAGTACTTC
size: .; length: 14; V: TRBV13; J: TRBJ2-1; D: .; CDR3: CASSLGQTYNEQFF; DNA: TGTGCCAGCAGCTTAGGACAGACCTACAATGAGCAGTTCTTC
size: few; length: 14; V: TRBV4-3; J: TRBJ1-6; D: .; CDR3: CASSQDTGHSPLHF; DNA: TGCGCCAGCAGCCAGGATACAGGGCATTCACCCCTCCACTTT
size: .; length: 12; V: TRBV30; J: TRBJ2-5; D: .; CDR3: CAWSSLWETQYF; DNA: TGTGCCTGGTCCAGTCTTTGGGAGACCCAGTACTTC
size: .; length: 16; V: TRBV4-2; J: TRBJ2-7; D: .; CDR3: CASRQSLGPAGYEQYF; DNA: TGTGCCAGCAGGCAAAGCCTGGGGCCCGCCGGTTACGAGCAGTACTTC
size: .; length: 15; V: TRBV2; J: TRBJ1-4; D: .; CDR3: CASSEGGQGGEKLFF; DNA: TGTGCCAGCAGTGAAGGTGGTCAGGGTGGTGAAAAACTGTTTTTT
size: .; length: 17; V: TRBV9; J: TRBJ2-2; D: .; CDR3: CASSANISGWNTGELFF; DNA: TGTGCCAGCAGCGCAAATATTAGCGGATGGAACACCGGGGAGCTGTTTTTT
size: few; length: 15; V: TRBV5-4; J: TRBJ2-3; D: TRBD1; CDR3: CASSPVDRAGDTQYF; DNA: TGTGCCAGCAGCCCGGTGGACAGGGCGGGAGATACGCAGTATTTT
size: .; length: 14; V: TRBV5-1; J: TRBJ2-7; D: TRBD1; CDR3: CASRIDRGRNEQYF; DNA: TGCGCCAGCAGGATCGACAGGGGGAGGAACGAGCAGTACTTC
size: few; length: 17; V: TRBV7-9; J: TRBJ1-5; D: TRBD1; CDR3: CASSPSPGGWGNQPQHF; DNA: TGTGCCAGCAGCCCGAGCCCAGGGGGCTGGGGCAATCAGCCCCAGCATTTT
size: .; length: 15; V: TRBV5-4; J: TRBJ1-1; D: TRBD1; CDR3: CASSNRQGPNTEAFF; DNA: TGTGCCAGCAGCAACAGACAGGGACCGAACACTGAAGCTTTCTTT